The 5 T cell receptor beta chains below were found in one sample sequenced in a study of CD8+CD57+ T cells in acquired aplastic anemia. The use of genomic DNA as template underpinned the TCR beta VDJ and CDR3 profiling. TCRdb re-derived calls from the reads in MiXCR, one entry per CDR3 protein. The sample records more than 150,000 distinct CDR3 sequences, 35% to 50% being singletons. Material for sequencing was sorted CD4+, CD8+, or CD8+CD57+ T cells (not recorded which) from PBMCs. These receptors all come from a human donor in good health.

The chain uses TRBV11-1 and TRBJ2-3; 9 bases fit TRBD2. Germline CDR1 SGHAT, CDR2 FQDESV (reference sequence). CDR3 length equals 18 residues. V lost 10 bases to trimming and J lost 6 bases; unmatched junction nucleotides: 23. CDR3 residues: CATTDAGGSLGGGDTQYF. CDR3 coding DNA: TGTGCCACCACCGATGCGGGAGGGTCCTTGGGGGGCGGTGATACGCAGTATTTT.

CDR3 residues: CAWSGQDYEQYF. CDR3 sequence (DNA): TGTGCCTGGAGCGGACAGGACTACGAGCAGTACTTC. The chain joins TRBV30 to TRBJ2-7; 7 bases are a match to TRBD1. CDR3 length: 12 amino acids. From germline, CDR1 is GTSNPN and CDR2 SVGIG (reference sequence). With V trimmed by 3 bases and J by 3 bases, 2 bases remained unmatched.

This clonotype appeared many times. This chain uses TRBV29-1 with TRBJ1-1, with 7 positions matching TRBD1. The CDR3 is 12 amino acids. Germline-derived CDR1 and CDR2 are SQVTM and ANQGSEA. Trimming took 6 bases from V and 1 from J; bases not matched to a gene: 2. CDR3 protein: CSVGQQNTEAFF. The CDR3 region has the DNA TGCAGCGTGGGACAGCAGAACACTGAAGCTTTCTTT.

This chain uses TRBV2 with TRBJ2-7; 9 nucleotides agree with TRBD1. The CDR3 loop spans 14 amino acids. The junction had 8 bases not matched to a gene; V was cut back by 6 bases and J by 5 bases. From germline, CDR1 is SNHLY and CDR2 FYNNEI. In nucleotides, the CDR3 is TGTGCCAGCAGGGAAACAGGGGGCAGGGACGAGCAGTACTTC. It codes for CASRETGGRDEQYF.

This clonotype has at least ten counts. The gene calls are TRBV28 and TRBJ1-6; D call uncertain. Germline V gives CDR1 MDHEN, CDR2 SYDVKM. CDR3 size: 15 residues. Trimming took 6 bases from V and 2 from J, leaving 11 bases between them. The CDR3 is CASSYRTPYNSPLHF. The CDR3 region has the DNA TGTGCCAGCAGCTACCGTACCCCCTATAATTCACCCCTCCACTTT.